This T cell receptor beta chain originates from a study of blood T cell repertoires in COVID-19. On the study more broadly: Donors in the United States, Italy and Spain gave samples during acute or convalescent COVID-19. The analysed material was cDNA or gDNA that came from T cells, B-cell-depleted T cells, or PBMCs.

From germline, CDR1 is SGHDT and CDR2 YYEEEE. This CDR3 has 17 residues. Trimming left V 0 bases short and J 1 base short, with 13 bases between. Source study methods: It was from reference gene primer amplification that nucleated cell counts were estimated. The data were produced by immunoSEQ multiplex PCR, yet TCRdb's version contains in-frame clones alone and is incomplete. The V and J calls and the clone size are those of that table, but D and trimming were determined from the DNA. The data contain around 200,000 clones, approximately 90% of them seen just once; the ten biggest clones take up approximately 6.1%.

This TCR came from an elderly man with acute or convalescent COVID-19. The sequenced sample was peripheral blood. V usage is TRBV5-6 and J usage is TRBJ1-4, with D unresolved. CDR3 residues: CASSLGLVAVTNEKLFF. CDR3 DNA sequence: TGTGCCAGCAGCTTGGGCTTGGTGGCAGTAACTAATGAAAAACTGTTTTTT.